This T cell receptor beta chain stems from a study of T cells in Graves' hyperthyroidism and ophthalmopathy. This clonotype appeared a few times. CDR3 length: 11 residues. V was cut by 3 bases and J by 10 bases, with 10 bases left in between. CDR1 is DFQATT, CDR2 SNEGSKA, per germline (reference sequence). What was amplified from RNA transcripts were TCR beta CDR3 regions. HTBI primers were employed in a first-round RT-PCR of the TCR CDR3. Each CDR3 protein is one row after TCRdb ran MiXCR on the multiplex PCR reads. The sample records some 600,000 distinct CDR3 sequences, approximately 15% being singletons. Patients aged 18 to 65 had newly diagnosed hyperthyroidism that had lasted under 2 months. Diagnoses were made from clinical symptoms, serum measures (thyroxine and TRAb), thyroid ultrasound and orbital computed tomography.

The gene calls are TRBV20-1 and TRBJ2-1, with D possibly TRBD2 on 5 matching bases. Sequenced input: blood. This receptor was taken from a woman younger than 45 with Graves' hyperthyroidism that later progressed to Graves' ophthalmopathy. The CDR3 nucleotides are TGCAGTGCTAGGGGTCCGGGGGAGCAGTTCTTC. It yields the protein CSARGPGEQFF.